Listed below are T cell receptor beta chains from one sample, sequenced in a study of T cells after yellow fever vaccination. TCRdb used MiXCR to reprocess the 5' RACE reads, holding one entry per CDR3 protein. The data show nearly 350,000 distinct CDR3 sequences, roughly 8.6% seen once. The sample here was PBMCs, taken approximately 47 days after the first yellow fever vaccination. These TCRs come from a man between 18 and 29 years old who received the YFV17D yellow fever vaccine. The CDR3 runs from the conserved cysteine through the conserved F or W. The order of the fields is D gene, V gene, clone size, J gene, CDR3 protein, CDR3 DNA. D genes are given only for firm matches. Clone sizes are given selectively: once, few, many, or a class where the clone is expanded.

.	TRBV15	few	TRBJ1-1	CATSRRGVGGTEAFF	TGTGCCACCAGCAGAAGAGGAGTAGGGGGCACTGAAGCTTTCTTT
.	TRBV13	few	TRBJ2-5	CASSSPLARETQYF	TGTGCCAGCAGCTCGCCCCTAGCGCGAGAGACCCAGTACTTC
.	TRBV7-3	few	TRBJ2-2	CASSYMLGDGELFF	TGTGCCAGCAGCTACATGTTGGGGGACGGAGAGCTGTTTTTT
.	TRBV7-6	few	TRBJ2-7	CASSRVPPGDISYEQYF	TGTGCCAGCAGCCGAGTGCCCCCTGGGGACATCTCCTACGAGCAGTACTTC
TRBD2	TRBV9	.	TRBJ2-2	CASSPRLAGGTNTGELFF	TGTGCCAGCAGCCCCCGACTAGCGGGGGGAACGAACACCGGGGAGCTGTTTTTT
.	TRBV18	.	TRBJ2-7	CASSSRTTSSHEQYF	TGTGCCAGCTCATCGCGAACAACCTCGTCGCACGAGCAGTACTTC
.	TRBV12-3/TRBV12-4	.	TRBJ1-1	CASSSRDTDTEAFF	TGTGCCAGCAGTTCGCGGGACACAGACACTGAAGCTTTCTTT
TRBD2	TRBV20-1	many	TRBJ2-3	CSAIVQAGSDTQYF	TGCAGTGCTATCGTCCAAGCGGGGTCAGATACGCAGTATTTT
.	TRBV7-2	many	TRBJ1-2	CASSLAGPTNYGYTF	TGTGCCAGCAGCTTAGCAGGTCCTACCAACTATGGCTACACCTTC
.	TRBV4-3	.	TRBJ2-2	CASSRDTPGSGELFF	TGCGCCAGCAGCCGTGACACCCCGGGGTCCGGGGAGCTGTTTTTT
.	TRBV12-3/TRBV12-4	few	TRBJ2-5	CASSLGRTQYF	TGTGCCAGCAGTTTGGGGCGGACCCAGTACTTC
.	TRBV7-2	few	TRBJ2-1	CASSPDRAVINEQFF	TGTGCCAGCAGTCCGGACCGGGCGGTGATCAATGAGCAGTTCTTC